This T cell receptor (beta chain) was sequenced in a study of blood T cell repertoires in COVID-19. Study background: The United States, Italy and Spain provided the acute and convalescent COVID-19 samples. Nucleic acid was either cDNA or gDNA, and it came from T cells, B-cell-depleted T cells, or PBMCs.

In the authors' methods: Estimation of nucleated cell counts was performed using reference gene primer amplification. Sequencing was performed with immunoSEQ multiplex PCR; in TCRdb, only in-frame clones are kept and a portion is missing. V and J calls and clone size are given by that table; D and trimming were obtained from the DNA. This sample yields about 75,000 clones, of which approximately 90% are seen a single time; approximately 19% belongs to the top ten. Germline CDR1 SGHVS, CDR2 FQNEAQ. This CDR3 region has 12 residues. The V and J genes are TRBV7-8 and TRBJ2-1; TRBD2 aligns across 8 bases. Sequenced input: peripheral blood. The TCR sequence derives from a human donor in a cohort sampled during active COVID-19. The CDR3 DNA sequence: TGTGCAGGCGGGAGGTGGGGCAATGAGCAGTTCTTC. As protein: CAGGRWGNEQFF.